This T cell receptor beta chain comes out of a study of cytomegalovirus exposure and HLA in healthy donors. Researchers ran the PCR with 60 Vbeta and 13 Jbeta primers. This table comes from immunoSEQ multiplex PCR, and its TCRdb copy is limited to in-frame clones, with some not included. There are about 130,000 clones in the sample; roughly three quarters occur only once, and approximately 1% lies in the top ten. Nominally healthy donors were sampled, though unrecorded immune exposures were likely. Regarding the study as a whole: A missense variant in DCLRE1C was later tied to TCR beta V- and J-gene trimming. The study labeled fewer than 200 TCR beta chains cytomegalovirus-associated. In a later analysis, parvovirus B19, influenza, CMV and Epstein-Barr virus appeared linked to several top co-occurrence clusters.

This clone was observed a handful of times. Antigen: not known. This CDR3 region has 13 residues. With 6 bases clipped from V and 7 bases from J, the junction kept 9 bases outside the gene matches. From germline, CDR1 is SEHNR and CDR2 FQNEAQ (reference sequence). The rearrangement joins TRBV7-9 to TRBJ2-7, with 7 bases matching TRBD1. Sample: PBMCs. This clonotype was obtained from a young woman in good health and CMV-seronegative. The DNA for the CDR3 is TGTGCCAGCAGAACCACAGGGGACACGGAGCAGTACTTC. Amino acids: CASRTTGDTEQYF.